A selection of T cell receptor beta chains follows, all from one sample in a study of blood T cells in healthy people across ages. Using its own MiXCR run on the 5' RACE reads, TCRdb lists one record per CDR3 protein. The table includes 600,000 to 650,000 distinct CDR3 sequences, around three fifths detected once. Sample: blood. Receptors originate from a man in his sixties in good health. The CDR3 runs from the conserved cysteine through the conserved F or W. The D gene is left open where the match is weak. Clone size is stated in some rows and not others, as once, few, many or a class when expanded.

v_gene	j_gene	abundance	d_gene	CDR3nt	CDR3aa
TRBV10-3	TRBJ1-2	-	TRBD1	TGTGCCATCAGTGAGTCGTCACAGGGGGCGGATGGCTACACCTTC	CAISESSQGADGYTF
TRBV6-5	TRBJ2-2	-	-	TGTGCCAGTAATACAGGATCCACCGGGGAGCTGTTTTTT	CASNTGSTGELFF
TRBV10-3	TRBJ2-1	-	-	TGTGCCATCAGTCGGACAGACGGGGACAATGAGCAGTTCTTC	CAISRTDGDNEQFF
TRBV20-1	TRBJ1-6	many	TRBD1	TGCAGTGCCCGGCTGGGAACAGGGGATTTCGGTTCACCCCTCCACTTT	CSARLGTGDFGSPLHF
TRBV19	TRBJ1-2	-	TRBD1	TGTGCCAGTAGTCTCAAGACAGGGGGCACCTATGGCTACACCTTC	CASSLKTGGTYGYTF
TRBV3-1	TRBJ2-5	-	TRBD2	TGTGCCAGCAGCCAATTTCTAGCGGGGGGGCACAATGAGCAGTACTTC	CASSQFLAGGHNEQYF
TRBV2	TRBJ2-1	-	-	TGTGCCAGCAGTAAGGACGGAAACAATGAGCAGTTCTTC	CASSKDGNNEQFF
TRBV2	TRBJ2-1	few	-	TGTGCCAGCAGGACCCCGGGATCGGGGCAGTTCTTC	CASRTPGSGQFF
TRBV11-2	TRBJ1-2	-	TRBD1	TGTGCCAGCAGCTCAGACAGGGGTGGTGGCTACACCTTC	CASSSDRGGGYTF
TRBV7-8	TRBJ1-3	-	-	TGTGCCAGCGCCCAGAGCTCTGGAAACACCATATATTTT	CASAQSSGNTIYF
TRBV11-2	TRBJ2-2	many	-	TGTGCCAGCAGCTTAAGGGGGGAATCGAACACCGGGGAGCTGTTTTTT	CASSLRGESNTGELFF
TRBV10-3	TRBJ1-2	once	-	TGTGCCATCAGTGAGAAGGGGGACGGCTACACCTTC	CAISEKGDGYTF
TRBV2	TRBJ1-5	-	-	TGTGCCAGCAGTGCAGGGCTCAATCAGCCCCAGCATTTT	CASSAGLNQPQHF
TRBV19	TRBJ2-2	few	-	TGTGCCAGTCTTAAGGACCACGGGGAGCTGTTTTTT	CASLKDHGELFF
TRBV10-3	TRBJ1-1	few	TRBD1	TGTGCCATCAGGGGGACAGCTGAGAACACTGAAGCTTTCTTT	CAIRGTAENTEAFF
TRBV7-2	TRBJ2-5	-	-	TGTGCCAGCAGCCCGAATAGGTACCAAGAGACCCAGTACTTC	CASSPNRYQETQYF
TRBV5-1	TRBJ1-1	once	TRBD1	TGCGCCAGCAGCAAGGACAGGGGGCTAGGAAACACTGAAGCTTTCTTT	CASSKDRGLGNTEAFF
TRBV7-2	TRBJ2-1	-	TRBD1	TGTGCCAGCACCTTGGACAGGGCCTACAATGAGCAGTTCTTC	CASTLDRAYNEQFF
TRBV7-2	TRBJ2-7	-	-	TGTGCCAGCAGCTCAACACCGACGCTCGCCGAGCAGTACTTC	CASSSTPTLAEQYF
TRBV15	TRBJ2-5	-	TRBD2	TGTGCCACCAAGAGCGGGGGGGCCGTTGAGACCCAGTACTTC	CATKSGGAVETQYF
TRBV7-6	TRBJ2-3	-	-	TGTGCCAGCAGCTTAGGGGAGCCGGATACGCAGTATTTT	CASSLGEPDTQYF
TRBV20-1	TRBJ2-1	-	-	TGCAGTGCGCCCGAACTAGCCCGGGGGAATGAGCAGTTCTTC	CSAPELARGNEQFF
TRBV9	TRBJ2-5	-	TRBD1	TGTGCCAGCAGCGTAGGGCTGGGGACAGCGTACCAAGAGACCCAGTACTTC	CASSVGLGTAYQETQYF
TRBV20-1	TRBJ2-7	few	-	TGCAGTGCTAGCCGGACAGCCTCCTACGAGCAGTACTTC	CSASRTASYEQYF
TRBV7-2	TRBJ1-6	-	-	TGTGCCAGCAGCTCGACCGAGGGGAGTTCACCCCTCCACTTT	CASSSTEGSSPLHF
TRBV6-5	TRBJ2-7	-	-	TGTGCCAGCAGCCCAAGACAGCACTACGTGCAGTACTTC	CASSPRQHYVQYF
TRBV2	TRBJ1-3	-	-	TGTGCCAGCAGTGTTTCGCCGGACTCTGGAAACACCATATATTTT	CASSVSPDSGNTIYF
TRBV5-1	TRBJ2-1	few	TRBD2	TGCGCCAGCAGCTTGGGGGCGGGGGAAGGTGAGCAGTTCTTC	CASSLGAGEGEQFF
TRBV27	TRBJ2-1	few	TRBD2	TGTGCCAGCAGACTCACTAGCGGGAGACACAATGAGCAGTTCTTC	CASRLTSGRHNEQFF
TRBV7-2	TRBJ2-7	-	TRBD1	TGTGCCAGCAGCAGACAGGGGGTGGACGAGCAGTACTTC	CASSRQGVDEQYF
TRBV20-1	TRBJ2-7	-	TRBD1	TGCAGTGCTAGAGAGGGACAGGGGTTCAACGAGCAGTACTTC	CSAREGQGFNEQYF
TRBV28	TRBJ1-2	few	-	TGTGCCGTATCAGTTGGGGGCTATGGCTACACCTTC	CAVSVGGYGYTF
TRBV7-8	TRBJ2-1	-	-	TGTGCCGGCAGCGTCTCGAACATTGGTGAGCAGTTCTTC	CAGSVSNIGEQFF
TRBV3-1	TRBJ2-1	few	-	TGTGCCAGCAGCCAAACGCGCCTACCGCGGGATGAGCAGTTCTTC	CASSQTRLPRDEQFF
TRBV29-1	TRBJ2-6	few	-	TGCAGCGTTGTGAAGGCCGGGGCCAACGTCCTGACTTTC	CSVVKAGANVLTF
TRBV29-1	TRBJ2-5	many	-	TGCAGGGCAGGGTCTTTTGAGACCCAGTACTTC	CRAGSFETQYF
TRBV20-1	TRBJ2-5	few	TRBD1	TGCAGTGCACGGACAGGGGTACAAGAGACCCAGTACTTC	CSARTGVQETQYF
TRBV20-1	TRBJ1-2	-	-	TGCAGTGCTAGAGATGACCAGGGAGCGAGAGGCTACACCTTC	CSARDDQGARGYTF
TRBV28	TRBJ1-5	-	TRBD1	TGTGCCAGCAGATCTCCGGGACAGGGGAATCAGCCCCAGCATTTT	CASRSPGQGNQPQHF
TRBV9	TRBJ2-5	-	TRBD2	TGTGCCAGCAGCGTAGGAGGGGGTAGCGGGGTCCAAGAGACCCAGTACTTC	CASSVGGGSGVQETQYF
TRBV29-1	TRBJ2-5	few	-	TGCAGCGTGACAGGGGCGGGGGAGCAGTACTTC	CSVTGAGEQYF
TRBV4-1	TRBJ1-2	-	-	TGCGCCAGCAGCCAAGACCGAGACCCTACAGGGTTCTATGGCTACACCTTC	CASSQDRDPTGFYGYTF
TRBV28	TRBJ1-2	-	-	TGTGCCAGTCTGCCGGCGGACGCTGCTAACTATGGCTACACCTTC	CASLPADAANYGYTF
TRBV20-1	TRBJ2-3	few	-	TGCAGTGCTCCCGTGATAGATACGCAGTATTTT	CSAPVIDTQYF
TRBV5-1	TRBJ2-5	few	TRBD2	TGCGCCAGCAGCTCAATCCCCAGGACTAGCGGAGGGTCTGAGACCCAGTACTTC	CASSSIPRTSGGSETQYF
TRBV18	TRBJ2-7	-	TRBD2	TGTGCCAGCTCAAGTGTGGGCGGGGGGGCCTACGAGCAGTACTTC	CASSSVGGGAYEQYF
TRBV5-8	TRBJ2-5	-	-	TGTGCCAGCAGCTTGGACAGAAGACTCCAAGAGACCCAGTACTTC	CASSLDRRLQETQYF
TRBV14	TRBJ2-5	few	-	TGTGCCAGCAGCCAGGTGAAGGGCCTTTGGGAGACCCAGTACTTC	CASSQVKGLWETQYF
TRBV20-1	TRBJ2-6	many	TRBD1	TGCAGTGCCCGGGGACAGGTCGTCTCCTCTGGGGCCAACGTCCTGACTTTC	CSARGQVVSSGANVLTF